These T cell receptor beta chains were read from a single sample in a study of T cell responses to AZD1222 COVID-19 vaccine. Profiling relied on immunoSEQ multiplex PCR, and the TCRdb table lists in-frame clones only, not all of them. The data hold 85,000 to 120,000 clones, with around 87% observed a single time. The sample consisted of peripheral blood, taken on day 0 of AZD1222 vaccination. These receptors all come from an adult in good health. CDR3s include the opening cysteine and the closing phenylalanine or tryptophan. D genes are given only for firm matches. Clone size is not always given. Where it is, it says once, few, many or a class for expanded clones.

cdr3_nt	cdr3_aa	clone_size	d_call	j_call	v_call
TGTGCCAGCAGTCCTCAGGGGTCTAGCACAGATACGCAGTATTTT	CASSPQGSSTDTQYF	-	-	TRBJ2-3	TRBV28
TGCGCCAGCAGCTCATCCGGGACAGGGCCCGATGGCTACACCTTC	CASSSSGTGPDGYTF	-	TRBD1	TRBJ1-2	TRBV5-1
TGCGCCAGCAGCCGGACCGGCTCCAAGGGGGCCCAGTACTTC	CASSRTGSKGAQYF	-	-	TRBJ2-5	TRBV4-3
TGTGCCAGCAGCCAGGTGGGGGCAAATCAGCCCCAGCATTTT	CASSQVGANQPQHF	-	-	TRBJ1-5	TRBV7-2
TGTGCCAGCAGCTTCGACAGACTAGCCAAAAACATTCAGTACTTC	CASSFDRLAKNIQYF	-	-	TRBJ2-4	TRBV7-9
TGTGCCAGCAGTTTTCAGGGGGAGACCCAGTACTTC	CASSFQGETQYF	-	-	TRBJ2-5	TRBV12-3/TRBV12-4
TGTGCCAGCAGTGGCGGGGGGAATCAGCCCCAGCATTTT	CASSGGGNQPQHF	-	-	TRBJ1-5	TRBV2
TGTGCCAGCAGTCCCCTCTCACCCTTACCCGGCTACACCTTC	CASSPLSPLPGYTF	-	-	TRBJ1-2	TRBV28
TGTGCCAGCAGCTTGGAACCGACAGGGGGGTTTGACGAGCAGTACTTC	CASSLEPTGGFDEQYF	-	TRBD1	TRBJ2-7	TRBV7-9
TGCGCCAGCAGCTTCGCGGGGACAGGGAATTCACCCCTCCACTTT	CASSFAGTGNSPLHF	once	TRBD1	TRBJ1-6	TRBV5-1
TGCGCCAGCAGCCAAGATACAGGGGAACGCAGTTCACCCCTCCACTTT	CASSQDTGERSSPLHF	-	TRBD1	TRBJ1-6	TRBV4-1
TGCAGCGTAATTCCCGTGGGGCTAGCGGGGGGTTCCTACAATGAGCAGTTCTTC	CSVIPVGLAGGSYNEQFF	few	TRBD2	TRBJ2-1	TRBV29-1
TGTGCCAGCAGCGTAGCTTTGGGGCGCCACGAGCAGTACTTC	CASSVALGRHEQYF	-	-	TRBJ2-7	TRBV9
TGTGCCAGTAGTATACAGGGACAGATCAATCAGCCCCAGCATTTT	CASSIQGQINQPQHF	-	TRBD1	TRBJ1-5	TRBV19
TGTGCCTGGAGTGTAGGTACAGAATACGAGCAGTACTTC	CAWSVGTEYEQYF	-	-	TRBJ2-7	TRBV30
TGTGCCAGCAGCTCCGGGACAGGTTCTGGGGAGCAGTACTTC	CASSSGTGSGEQYF	-	TRBD1	TRBJ2-7	TRBV7-9
TGTGCCAGCAGCGTAGGGGAAGAGCGGGGTAACACAGATACGCAGTATTTT	CASSVGEERGNTDTQYF	-	TRBD2	TRBJ2-3	TRBV9
TGTGCCAGCAGCTTGAGAGCCTCGGACTTACCCTACGAGCAGTACTTC	CASSLRASDLPYEQYF	-	-	TRBJ2-7	TRBV7-2
TGTGCCAGCAGCTCGAGCGGGGATAATCAGCCCCAGCATTTT	CASSSSGDNQPQHF	-	-	TRBJ1-5	TRBV7-9
TGTGCCAGCAGCTTGTCTCACCGGGCCTTGTATGGCTACACCTTC	CASSLSHRALYGYTF	-	-	TRBJ1-2	TRBV28
TGTGCCAGTAGTGCCCGGGACACTAATCGGCAGTTCTTC	CASSARDTNRQFF	-	-	TRBJ2-1	TRBV19